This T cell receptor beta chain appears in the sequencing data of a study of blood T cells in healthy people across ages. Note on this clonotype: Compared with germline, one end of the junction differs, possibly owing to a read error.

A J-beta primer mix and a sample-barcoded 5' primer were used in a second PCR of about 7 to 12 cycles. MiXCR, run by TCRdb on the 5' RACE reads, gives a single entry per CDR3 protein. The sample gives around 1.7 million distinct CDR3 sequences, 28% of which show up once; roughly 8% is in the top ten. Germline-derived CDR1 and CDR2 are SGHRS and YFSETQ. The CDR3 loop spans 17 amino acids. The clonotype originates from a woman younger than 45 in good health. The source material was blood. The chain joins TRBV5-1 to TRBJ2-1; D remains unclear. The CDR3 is CASSSRTIPGSYNKQFF. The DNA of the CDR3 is TGCGCCAGCAGCTCGCGGACCATACCAGGCTCCTACAATAAGCAGTTCTTC. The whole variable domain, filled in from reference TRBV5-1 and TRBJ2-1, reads KAGVTQTPRYLIKTRGQQVTLSCSPISGHRSVSWYQQTPGQGLQFLFEYFSETQRNKGNFPGRFSGRQFSNSRSEMNVSTLELGDSALYLCASSSRTIPGSYNKQFFGPGTRLTVL.